This T cell receptor beta chain was found in a study of cytomegalovirus exposure and HLA in healthy donors. Both 60 Vbeta primers and 13 Jbeta primers went into the PCR. The table came from immunoSEQ multiplex PCR; TCRdb's copy has only in-frame clones and leaves some out. The sample lists around 80,000 clones; approximately 60% were seen once. The CDR3 covers 15 residues. Trimming took 4 bases from V and 5 from J; bases not matched to a gene: 9. Germline V gives CDR1 SGHRS, CDR2 YFSETQ. Points on this clone: Its cognate antigen is unknown.

Whole-study findings and limits: Most sequenced TCRs were rare (though some public TCRs occurred in many donors). The analysis excluded some indistinguishable V segments, including TRBV6-2 and TRBV6-3.

Specimen: PBMCs. The receptor was isolated from a male donor in good health and CMV-seropositive. The chain recombines TRBV5-1 with TRBJ2-5; TRBD2 matches 9 bases. The CDR3 nucleotides are TGCGCCAGCAGCACTAGCGGGTATCAAGTGGAGACCCAGTACTTC. Protein: CASSTSGYQVETQYF.